This TCR beta chain was identified during a study of blood T cell repertoires in COVID-19. Study information: The United States, Italy and Spain were the sources of the acute and convalescent COVID-19 samples. The cDNA or gDNA used as material had been derived from T cells, B-cell-depleted T cells, or PBMCs.

V gave up 3 bases and J gave up 4 bases, with 9 bases separating them. CDR3 size: 13 residues. Original processing notes: From reference gene primer amplification, estimates of nucleated cell counts were derived. The protocol was immunoSEQ multiplex PCR, while the TCRdb copy is restricted to in-frame clones and leaves out a portion. V and J calls and clone size are as listed in that table; D and trimming were resolved from the DNA. The data contain some 200,000 clones, 80% to 90% of them singletons. The sequencing input was peripheral blood. The V call is TRBV12-3 or TRBV12-4, the J call TRBJ1-1; D possibly corresponds to TRBD1 (5 bases). This receptor was obtained from a woman aged 70-85 years with acute or convalescent COVID-19. The CDR3 loop is CASSFGGGTEAFF. In DNA form, the CDR3 reads TGTGCCAGCAGTTTTGGGGGGGGCACTGAAGCTTTCTTT.